Detailed here is one T cell receptor beta chain. The protocol was immunoSEQ multiplex PCR, while the TCRdb copy is restricted to in-frame clones and leaves out a portion. The table has 40,000 or so clones, 70% to 90% seen once; the top ten hold about 35%. The CDR3 runs to 14 residues. The germline CDR1 and CDR2 sequences are SGHTS and YDEGEE. V shed 3 bases and J shed 4 bases, with 13 bases lying between them. The data originate from a study of OX40 agonist ivuxolimab in advanced cancers. The rearrangement uses TRBV5-8 and TRBJ1-2, with D tentatively TRBD1 (5 bases). The TCR was taken from an adult with an advanced solid tumor such as melanoma, head and neck, liver or kidney cancer. The sequences come from CD4+ or CD8+ T cells sorted from blood, collected in a trial of the OX40 agonist ivuxolimab. The CDR3 region is CASSWGGGSYGYTF. Here the CDR3 DNA reads TGTGCCAGCAGCTGGGGCGGGGGGAGCTATGGCTACACCTTC.